This T cell receptor (beta chain) is from a study of T cells in Graves' hyperthyroidism and ophthalmopathy. In the study overall: Upon initial diagnosis and before any treatment, peripheral blood was collected.

From RNA transcripts, TCR beta CDR3 regions were amplified. The primer set for the first-round RT-PCR of the TCR CDR3 was HTBI. TCRdb re-called the multiplex PCR reads through MiXCR, storing one row per CDR3 protein. The sample yields 700,000 or so distinct CDR3 sequences, more than 12% seen once. Patients having uncontrolled infection, another autoimmune disease, pregnancy or lactation were not included. Source material for PBMCs was around 10 ml fresh peripheral blood. The sample comprised blood. The receptor's source is a woman aged 50 to 60 with Graves' ophthalmopathy.

CDR3 sequence (DNA): TGTGCCAGCAGTTTCCTAGCGGGAGGTAGGGACACCGGGGAGCTGTTTTTT. It codes for CASSFLAGGRDTGELFF. V is TRBV27 and J is TRBJ2-2, with 11 nucleotides matching TRBD2. The CDR3 contains 17 residues. Germline V gene sequence: CDR1 MNHEY, CDR2 SMNVEV (reference sequence). V gave up 3 bases and J gave up 3 bases; unmatched junction bases: 6.